Sequencing of this T cell receptor (beta chain) was carried out in a study of T cells in Graves' hyperthyroidism and ophthalmopathy. Broader study findings: Ophthalmopathy and stable hyperthyroidism were separated by a 13 V-J model. The model's output predicted ophthalmopathy at a median of roughly 6 months prior to onset.

The V gene lost 7 bases and the J gene lost 7 bases, with 14 bases spanning the gap. The CDR3 runs to 12 residues. The CDR3 regions of TCR beta were amplified from RNA transcripts. HTBI primers were employed in a first-round RT-PCR of the TCR CDR3. TCRdb ran MiXCR on the multiplex PCR reads and lists one entry per CDR3 protein. This table has 550,000 to 700,000 distinct CDR3 sequences, under 60% appearing once. Of note for this clonotype: Its target is not known.

Patients showing uncontrolled infection, other autoimmune disease, pregnancy or lactation were ineligible. Used for diagnoses were clinical symptoms, serum thyroxine and TRAb, thyroid ultrasound and orbital computed tomography. The chain is built from TRBV12-3 or TRBV12-4 and TRBJ2-7; D may be TRBD2 (6 bases). The TCR comes from an adult woman with Graves' disease, either hyperthyroidism or ophthalmopathy (not recorded which). Sequenced input: peripheral blood or thyroid tissue (not recorded which). As DNA, the CDR3 is TGTGCCAGCACAGGAAGGGCGGGAGAGCAGTACTTC. It yields the protein CASTGRAGEQYF.